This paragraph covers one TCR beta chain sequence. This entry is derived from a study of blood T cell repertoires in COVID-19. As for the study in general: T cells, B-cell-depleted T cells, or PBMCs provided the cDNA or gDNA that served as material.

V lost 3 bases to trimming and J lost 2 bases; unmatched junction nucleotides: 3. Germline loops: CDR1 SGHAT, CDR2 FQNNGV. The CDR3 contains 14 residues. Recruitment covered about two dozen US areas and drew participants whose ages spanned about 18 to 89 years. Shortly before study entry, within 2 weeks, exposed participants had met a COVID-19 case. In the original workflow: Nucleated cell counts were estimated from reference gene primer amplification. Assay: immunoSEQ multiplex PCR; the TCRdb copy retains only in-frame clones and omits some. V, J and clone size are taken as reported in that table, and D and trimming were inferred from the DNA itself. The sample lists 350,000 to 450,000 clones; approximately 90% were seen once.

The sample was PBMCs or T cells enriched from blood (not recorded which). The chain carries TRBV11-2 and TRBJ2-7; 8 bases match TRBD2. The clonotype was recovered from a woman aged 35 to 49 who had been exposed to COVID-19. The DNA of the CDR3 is TGTGCCAGCAGCTTTGCGGGGGGCCCCTACGAGCAGTACTTC. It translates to CASSFAGGPYEQYF.